One sample yielded the 20 T cell receptor beta chains listed below, sequenced in a study of shared clonotypes between healthy human individuals. The table came from immunoSEQ multiplex PCR; TCRdb's copy has only in-frame clones and leaves some out. The profile shows over a million clones, about 75% of them singletons. Sequencing was performed on memory CD4+ T cells sorted from blood. The subset was: CD45RA-negative fraction. These receptors all come from a young man in good health.

This rearrangement joins TRBV11-3 to TRBJ1-1, with D possibly TRBD1 on 6 matching bases. Deletions cut 4 bases from V and 1 base from J, with 13 bases between. Germline V gene lookup returns CDR1 SGHNT and CDR2 YENEEA. The CDR3 has 15 residues. The CDR3, as DNA: TGTGCCAGCAGCTCTAGGGGGGTTCCGAACACTGAAGCTTTCTTT. Translating gives CASSSRGVPNTEAFF.

The genes are TRBV6-6 and TRBJ2-7; D call uncertain. The germline V gene has CDR1 MNHNY and CDR2 SVGAGI (reference sequence). The length of the CDR3 is 15 residues. With 0 bases removed from V and 0 bases from J, the gap between germline ends came to 9 bases. The CDR3 spells CASSYSKPYSYEQYF. The CDR3 DNA reads TGTGCCAGCAGTTACTCGAAGCCATACTCCTACGAGCAGTACTTC.

The chain joins TRBV30 to TRBJ1-1; D gene unclear. The germline CDR1 and CDR2 sequences are GTSNPN and SVGIG (reference sequence). The CDR3 totals 12 residues. Trimming shortened V by 7 bases and J by 4 bases, and 13 bases separated the two germline ends. The CDR3 spells CASMRAGTEAFF. Written as DNA, the CDR3 is TGTGCCTCTATGCGAGCGGGCACTGAAGCTTTCTTT. The full variable domain, with the rest looked up from reference TRBV30 and TRBJ1-1, is SQTIHQWPATLVQPVGSPLSLECTVEGTSNPNLYWYRQAAGRGLQLLFYSVGIGQISSEVPQNLSASRPQDRQFILSSKKLLLSDSGFYLCASMRAGTEAFFGQGTRLTVV.

The chain uses TRBV30 and TRBJ2-7, with D hard to call. Trimming removed 3 bases from V and 2 bases from J, with 8 bases in between. Germline assignment: CDR1 GTSNPN and CDR2 SVGIG (reference sequence). CDR3 length: 12 amino acids. As DNA, the CDR3 is TGTGCCTGGAGGGGGTCCGCCTACGAGCAGTACTTC. Its translation is CAWRGSAYEQYF. Variable domain in full (rest from reference TRBV30 and TRBJ2-7): SQTIHQWPATLVQPVGSPLSLECTVEGTSNPNLYWYRQAAGRGLQLLFYSVGIGQISSEVPQNLSASRPQDRQFILSSKKLLLSDSGFYLCAWRGSAYEQYFGPGTRLTVT.

This clone was detected only a few times. The CDR3 DNA follows: TGCGCCAGCAGGAGACCGGGACAACCCTTCGTCGCCAACGTCCTGACTTTC. It codes for CASRRPGQPFVANVLTF. V is TRBV10-1 and J is TRBJ2-6; weak D call: TRBD1 (6 bases). CDR3 length equals 17 residues. Per the germline V gene, CDR1 is WNHNN and CDR2 is SYGVQD (reference sequence). V lost 6 bases and J lost 7, with 22 bases in between.

The CDR3 region has the DNA TGTGCCAGCTCACCGACCTCCTCCTACGAGCAGTACTTC. Its protein is CASSPTSSYEQYF. The J gene is TRBJ2-7, the V gene TRBV18, with D hard to call. The V end was cut by 3 bases, the J end by 0 bases, with 6 bases between. This CDR3 spans 13 amino acids. CDR1 is KGHSH, CDR2 LQKENI, per germline.

This clone was recorded a few times. The V call is TRBV9, the J call TRBJ2-1; D not certain. The germline V gene has CDR1 SGDLS and CDR2 YYNGEE. V gave up 4 bases and J gave up 0 bases, with 11 bases separating them. This CDR3 is 15 amino acids long. The CDR3 region is CASSLSTGSYNEQFF. CDR3 coding DNA: TGTGCCAGCAGCCTTAGCACCGGCTCCTACAATGAGCAGTTCTTC.

The V and J genes are TRBV7-9 and TRBJ2-3; TRBD2 is a possible D gene (6 bases). CDR3 length equals 17 residues. Germline V gene data show CDR1 as SEHNR and CDR2 as FQNEAQ (reference sequence). Trimming removed 4 bases from V and 6 bases from J, with 23 bases in between. CDR3 DNA sequence: TGTGCCAGCAGCTACAATGAGGCCCGGACCAGCGGGGATACGCAGTATTTT. Its translation: CASSYNEARTSGDTQYF.

This clone was found once. Other DNA sequences from this sample encode an identical CDR3 as well. The chain recombines TRBV6-1 with TRBJ2-1; D is perhaps TRBD1 (5 bases). This CDR3 has 15 amino acids. The ends were cut back, 3 bases at V and 1 base at J, with 10 bases in the middle. Germline loops: CDR1 MNHNS, CDR2 SASEGT. CDR3 sequence reads: CASSDQGPSYNEQFF. CDR3 sequence (DNA): TGTGCCAGCAGTGACCAGGGCCCATCCTACAATGAGCAGTTCTTC.

The chain combines TRBV10-1 with TRBJ2-3; 11 bases line up with TRBD2. In germline, CDR1 is WNHNN, CDR2 SYGVQD (reference sequence). V gave up 4 bases and J gave up 5 bases; unmatched junction bases: 8. CDR3 length equals 16 residues. In DNA form, the CDR3 reads TGCGCCAGCAGTGGCGGGCTAGCGGGGGGCCAAGATACGCAGTATTTT. It is translated as CASSGGLAGGQDTQYF.

The CDR3 spells CASSVPTRTEAFF. In nucleotides, the CDR3 is TGTGCCAGCAGTGTCCCGACGAGGACTGAAGCTTTCTTT. V gene TRBV28 combines with J gene TRBJ1-1, with D uncertain. CDR1 is MDHEN, CDR2 SYDVKM, per germline. The CDR3 spans 13 residues. Trimming removed 5 bases from V and 5 bases from J, with 12 bases in between.

This chain joins TRBV28 and TRBJ1-2; tentative D call: TRBD1 (6 bases). Trimming took off 10 bases at V and 0 bases at J, with 24 bases between the two ends. This CDR3 has 17 amino acids. Germline values: CDR1 MDHEN, CDR2 SYDVKM. CDR3 DNA sequence: TGTGCCAACCAACCGTCAGGGGCCCGGAGGGCTAACTATGGCTACACCTTC. The encoded protein is CANQPSGARRANYGYTF.

The rearrangement links TRBV6-4 to TRBJ2-7; no firm D call. The ends were cut back, 4 bases at V and 1 base at J, with 17 bases in the middle. This CDR3 spans 16 amino acids. Germline loops: CDR1 MRHNA, CDR2 SNTAGT. Here the CDR3 reads CASSGPRARSSYEQYF. The DNA of the CDR3 is TGTGCCAGCAGTGGCCCAAGGGCCCGGAGTTCCTACGAGCAGTACTTC.

This clone has just a few counts. The CDR3 spells CASSPGAGQGNTEAFF. CDR3 bases: TGTGCCAGCAGCCCGGGGGCGGGACAGGGGAACACTGAAGCTTTCTTT. The genes are TRBV5-6 and TRBJ1-1, with TRBD1 matching 9 bases. Germline trimming cut 4 bases from V and 1 base from J; bases unmatched to any gene: 8. Germline V gene sequence: CDR1 SGHDT, CDR2 YYEEEE. The CDR3 loop spans 16 amino acids. The complete variable domain, with remaining parts taken from reference TRBV5-6 and TRBJ1-1, reads DAGVTQSPTHLIKTRGQQVTLRCSPKSGHDTVSWYQQALGQGPQFIFQYYEEEERQRGNFPDRFSGHQFPNYSSELNVNALLLGDSALYLCASSPGAGQGNTEAFFGQGTRLTVV.

This clone was counted a few times. The rearrangement joins TRBV19 to TRBJ1-6; TRBD1 agrees at 10 bases. V trimming: 5 bases; J trimming: 7 bases; junction bases outside the gene matches: 2. Germline CDR1 is LNHDA and CDR2 is SQIVND (reference sequence). CDR3 length: 14 amino acids. The CDR3 DNA is TGTGCCAGTAGTCCGGGACAGGGGAATTCACCCCTCCACTTT. Its protein product is CASSPGQGNSPLHF. The whole variable domain, filled in from reference TRBV19 and TRBJ1-6, reads DGGITQSPKYLFRKEGQNVTLSCEQNLNHDAMYWYRQDPGQGLRLIYYSQIVNDFQKGDIAEGYSVSREKKESFPLTVTSAQKNPTAFYLCASSPGQGNSPLHFGNGTRLTVT.

The rearrangement uses TRBV5-1 and TRBJ2-1; 8 bases match TRBD2. V trimming: 3 bases; J trimming: 5 bases; junction bases outside the gene matches: 10. Germline V CDR1 and CDR2: SGHRS, YFSETQ. CDR3 size: 16 residues. The chain's CDR3 is CASSYPPGTRDNEQFF. The CDR3 nucleotides are TGCGCCAGCAGCTACCCTCCCGGGACTAGGGACAATGAGCAGTTCTTC. Full variable domain (rest looked up from reference TRBV5-1 and TRBJ2-1): KAGVTQTPRYLIKTRGQQVTLSCSPISGHRSVSWYQQTPGQGLQFLFEYFSETQRNKGNFPGRFSGRQFSNSRSEMNVSTLELGDSALYLCASSYPPGTRDNEQFFGPGTRLTVL.

The gene calls are TRBV6-1 and TRBJ1-5; D gene ambiguous. The CDR3 totals 12 residues. V dropped 2 bases and J dropped 15 bases, with 14 bases sitting between them. Germline CDR1 MNHNS, CDR2 SASEGT. CDR3 region: CASSEREAGRHF. The CDR3 DNA is TGTGCCAGCAGTGAAAGGGAGGCAGGAAGGCATTTT.

This clone has only a few counts. The chain combines TRBV29-1 with TRBJ2-3; D might be TRBD1 (6 bases). This CDR3 spans 13 amino acids. Germline-derived CDR1 and CDR2 are SQVTM and ANQGSEA. The V end was cut by 4 bases, the J end by 5 bases, with 13 bases between. As DNA, the CDR3 is TGCAGCGTTGGAGAAGGACAGAGAGATACGCAGTATTTT. Residues: CSVGEGQRDTQYF.

The table lists this clone with a few counts. The CDR3 loop is CATSDYNSPLHF. The CDR3 DNA reads as TGTGCCACTTCGGACTATAATTCACCCCTCCACTTT. The rearrangement joins TRBV19 to TRBJ1-6; D remains ambiguous. Trimming pared 10 bases from V and 3 bases from J, leaving 7 bases between. This CDR3 is built from 12 residues. CDR1 is LNHDA and CDR2 is SQIVND in the germline V gene (reference sequence). Supplemented by reference TRBV19 and TRBJ1-6, the full variable domain reads DGGITQSPKYLFRKEGQNVTLSCEQNLNHDAMYWYRQDPGQGLRLIYYSQIVNDFQKGDIAEGYSVSREKKESFPLTVTSAQKNPTAFYLCATSDYNSPLHFGNGTRLTVT.

J is TRBJ2-5 and V is TRBV11-2; D uncertain. CDR1 is SGHAT and CDR2 is FQNNGV in the germline V gene. CDR3 length equals 12 residues. Trimming removed 8 bases from V and 2 bases from J, with 9 bases in between. The CDR3 is CASQRPQETQYF. The CDR3 DNA is TGTGCCAGCCAACGGCCTCAAGAGACCCAGTACTTC.